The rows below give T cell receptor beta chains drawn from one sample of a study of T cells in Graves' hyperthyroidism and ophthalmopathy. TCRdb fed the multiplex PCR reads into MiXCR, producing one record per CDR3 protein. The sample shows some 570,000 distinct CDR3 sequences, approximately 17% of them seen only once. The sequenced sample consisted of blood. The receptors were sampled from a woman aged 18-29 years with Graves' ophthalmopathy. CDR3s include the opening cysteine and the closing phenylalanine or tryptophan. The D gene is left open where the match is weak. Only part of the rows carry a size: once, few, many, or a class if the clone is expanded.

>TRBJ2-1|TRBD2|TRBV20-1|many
CSAKVVAGVIVRNEQFF
TGCAGTGCGAAGGTGGTAGCGGGAGTTATTGTACGCAATGAGCAGTTCTTC
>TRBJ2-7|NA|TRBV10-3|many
CAISGLSGLAYEQYF
TGTGCCATCAGTGGTCTTAGCGGCCTCGCCTACGAGCAGTACTTC
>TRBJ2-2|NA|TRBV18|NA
CASSRTGETGALNAGELFF
TGTGCCAGCTCACGCACCGGAGAGACAGGAGCCCTGAACGCCGGGGAGCTGTTTTTT
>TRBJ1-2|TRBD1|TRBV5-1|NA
CASSFGDSIYGYTF
TGCGCCAGCAGCTTCGGGGACAGCATTTATGGCTACACCTTC
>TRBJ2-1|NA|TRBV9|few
CASSVEVGGNEQFF
TGTGCCAGCAGCGTAGAGGTTGGGGGCAATGAGCAGTTCTTC
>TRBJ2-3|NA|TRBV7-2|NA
CASSSASDTQYF
TGTGCCAGCAGCTCGGCGTCCGATACGCAGTATTTT
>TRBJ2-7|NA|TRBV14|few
CASSRFPTYEQYF
TGTGCCAGCAGCCGGTTCCCTACCTACGAGCAGTACTTC
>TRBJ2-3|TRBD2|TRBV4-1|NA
CASSQTGTSGGTDTQYF
TGCGCCAGCAGCCAGACCGGGACTAGCGGGGGCACAGATACGCAGTATTTT
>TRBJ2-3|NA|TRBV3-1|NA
CASSQDRGWSDTQYF
TGTGCCAGCAGCCAAGATAGGGGCTGGTCAGATACGCAGTATTTT
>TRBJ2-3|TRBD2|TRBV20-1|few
CSAGLGLSADTQYF
TGCAGTGCCGGACTAGGGTTAAGCGCAGATACGCAGTATTTT
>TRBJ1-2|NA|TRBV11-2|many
CASSLAPTNYGYTF
TGTGCCAGCAGCTTAGCGCCCACTAACTATGGCTACACCTTC
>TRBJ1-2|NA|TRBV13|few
CASSLGAGGYTF
TGTGCCAGCAGCTTAGGGGCAGGAGGCTACACCTTC
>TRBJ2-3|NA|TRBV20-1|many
CSASFRLPDTQYF
TGCAGTGCTAGTTTCCGTTTGCCAGATACGCAGTATTTT
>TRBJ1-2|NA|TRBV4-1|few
CASSQDSPGYGYTF
TGCGCCAGCAGCCAAGATTCCCCCGGTTATGGCTACACCTTC
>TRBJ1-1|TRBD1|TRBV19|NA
CASSPSQTGVGEAFF
TGTGCCAGTAGTCCCAGCCAGACAGGGGTTGGTGAAGCTTTCTTT
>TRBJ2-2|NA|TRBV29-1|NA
CSVEKRNTGELFF
TGCAGCGTTGAAAAACGGAACACCGGGGAGCTGTTTTTT
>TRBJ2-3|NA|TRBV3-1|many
CASSQVRRSQGTDTQYF
TGTGCCAGCAGCCAAGTTAGGCGGAGCCAAGGGACAGATACGCAGTATTTT
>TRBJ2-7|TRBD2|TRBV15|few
CATSPTGGTYEQYF
TGTGCCACCAGCCCCACCGGGGGGACCTACGAGCAGTACTTC
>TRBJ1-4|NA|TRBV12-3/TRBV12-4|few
CASSAERGEKLFF
TGTGCCAGCAGCGCTGAACGGGGTGAAAAACTGTTTTTT
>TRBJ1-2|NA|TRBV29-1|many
CSGRGYYGYTF
TGCAGCGGCAGGGGATACTATGGCTACACCTTC
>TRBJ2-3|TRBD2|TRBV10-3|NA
CAISESTAGGTDTQYF
TGTGCCATCAGTGAGTCAACAGCGGGAGGGACAGATACGCAGTATTTT
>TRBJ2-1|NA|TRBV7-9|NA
CASSPTSVWVYNEQFF
TGTGCCAGCAGCCCGACGTCCGTCTGGGTATACAATGAGCAGTTCTTC
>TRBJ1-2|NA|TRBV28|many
CASRRAGVWENYGYTF
TGTGCCAGCAGACGGGCTGGCGTTTGGGAAAACTATGGCTACACCTTC
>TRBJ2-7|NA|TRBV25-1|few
CASSETATTYEQYF
TGTGCCAGCTCTGAGACAGCCACAACCTACGAGCAGTACTTC
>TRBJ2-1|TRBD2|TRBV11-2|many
CASSFLAGGRYNEQFF
TGTGCCAGCAGCTTCTTGGCGGGAGGGAGATACAATGAGCAGTTCTTC
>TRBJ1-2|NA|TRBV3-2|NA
CASNQRREFGYTF
TGTGCCAGCAACCAAAGACGGGAATTCGGCTACACCTTC
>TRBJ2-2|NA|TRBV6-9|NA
CASSSHPWEGELFF
TGTGCCAGCAGTTCCCATCCGTGGGAAGGGGAGCTGTTTTTT
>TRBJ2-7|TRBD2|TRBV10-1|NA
CASTPGTITYEQYF
TGCGCCAGCACCCCCGGGACTATCACCTACGAGCAGTACTTC
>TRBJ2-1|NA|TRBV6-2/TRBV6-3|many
CATETGPYEQFF
TGTGCCACCGAAACTGGCCCCTATGAGCAGTTCTTC
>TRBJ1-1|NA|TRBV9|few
CASSLIRDTRPLNTEAFF
TGTGCCAGCAGTCTCATCCGGGACACCCGACCTTTGAACACTGAAGCTTTCTTT
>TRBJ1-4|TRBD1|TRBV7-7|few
CASSLKTGGTNEKLFF
TGTGCTAGCAGCTTGAAGACAGGGGGCACTAATGAAAAACTGTTTTTT